A selection of T cell receptor beta chains follows, all from one sample in a study of cytomegalovirus exposure and HLA in healthy donors. Data came from immunoSEQ multiplex PCR; TCRdb stores just in-frame clones and leaves some out. Among some 120,000 clones listed, 89% were seen once. Sequenced material: PBMCs. Source of these receptors: a woman under 30 in good health and CMV-seronegative. CDR3s include the opening cysteine and the closing phenylalanine or tryptophan. D genes are given only for firm matches. Expanded clones are given a class, and other clones once, few, many or no size at all.

>TRBV5-1|TRBJ1-2|.|TRBD1
CASSLRGQGARGYTF
TGCGCCAGCAGCTTGCGTGGACAGGGGGCCCGTGGCTACACCTTC
>TRBV6-6|TRBJ2-5|.|.
CASSSLSRQAETQYF
TGTGCCAGCAGTTCCCTTTCTAGACAGGCCGAGACCCAGTACTTC
>TRBV19|TRBJ1-1|once|.
CASRWTEVTEAFF
TGTGCCAGTAGGTGGACGGAGGTAACTGAAGCTTTCTTT
>TRBV9|TRBJ2-2|.|.
CASSVGGLLNTGELFF
TGTGCCAGCAGCGTAGGTGGACTCCTGAACACCGGGGAGCTGTTTTTT
>TRBV29-1|TRBJ2-7|few|TRBD1
CSVRGPPYEQYF
TGCAGCGTTAGGGGGCCCCCCTACGAGCAGTACTTC
>TRBV18|TRBJ2-4|.|.
CASSPYGTKNIQYF
TGTGCCAGCTCACCTTACGGGACCAAAAACATTCAGTACTTC
>TRBV4-2|TRBJ2-6|few|TRBD2
CASSPTSGDSGSAGANVLTF
TGTGCCAGCAGCCCCACCTCGGGTGATAGCGGGAGCGCTGGGGCCAACGTCCTGACTTTC
>TRBV10-2|TRBJ1-5|.|.
CASSELELNQPQHF
TGCGCCAGCAGTGAATTGGAGCTCAATCAGCCCCAGCATTTT
>TRBV27|TRBJ2-3|.|TRBD2
CASGLAGETDTQYF
TGTGCCAGCGGACTAGCGGGAGAAACAGATACGCAGTATTTT
>TRBV19|TRBJ2-1|.|.
CASSITVSSYNEQFF
TGTGCCAGTAGTATAACGGTGAGCTCCTACAATGAGCAGTTCTTC
>TRBV10-1|TRBJ1-5|.|TRBD1
CAPERIGQGSFQPQHF
TGCGCCCCCGAAAGGATTGGACAGGGATCTTTTCAGCCCCAGCATTTT
>TRBV5-4|TRBJ1-6|.|TRBD1
CASSLEGQGYNSPLHF
TGTGCCAGCAGCTTGGAGGGACAGGGGTATAATTCACCCCTCCACTTT
>TRBV11-2|TRBJ2-3|.|TRBD2
CASSQERGSTDTQYF
TGTGCCAGCAGTCAAGAGCGGGGAAGCACAGATACGCAGTATTTT
>TRBV18|TRBJ2-3|.|TRBD2
CASSPPGLAISDTQYF
TGTGCCAGCTCACCTCCGGGACTAGCGATATCGGATACGCAGTATTTT